A selection of T cell receptor beta chains follows, all from one sample in a study of T cell responses to AZD1222 COVID-19 vaccine. Clones were sequenced by immunoSEQ multiplex PCR, and TCRdb holds only the in-frame ones, with some missing. Among about 170,000 clones listed, 87% were seen once. Specimen: peripheral blood, collected 28 days after the second AZD1222 dose. All receptors come from an adult who received the AZD1222 COVID-19 vaccine. CDR3s include the opening cysteine and the closing phenylalanine or tryptophan. The D gene is left open where the match is weak. A clone size is listed for some rows: how often the clone was seen (once, few, many), or a class if it is expanded.

TRBV6-5	TRBD1	-	TRBJ1-2	TGTGCCAGCACCCTAACCGGGACAGGGGATGGCTACACCTTC	CASTLTGTGDGYTF
TRBV10-1	-	-	TRBJ1-1	TGCGCCAGCAAAGAACATATAGGGGACACTGAAGCTTTCTTT	CASKEHIGDTEAFF
TRBV19	TRBD2	-	TRBJ2-5	TGTGCCAGTAGCAACTCGGGGGGGCCCCAGGAGACCCAGTACTTC	CASSNSGGPQETQYF
TRBV7-9	-	once	TRBJ1-4	TGTGCCAGCAGCGTACGACGAGGGGAGAGGGAAAAACTGTTTTTT	CASSVRRGEREKLFF
TRBV6-2/TRBV6-3	-	-	TRBJ2-7	TGTGCCAGCAGTTTAGGCTACGAGCAGTACTTC	CASSLGYEQYF
TRBV4-3	-	-	TRBJ1-2	TGCGCCAGCAGCCAAGAGGGCAGACGGGGCCCCTATGGCTACACCTTC	CASSQEGRRGPYGYTF
TRBV4-1	-	-	TRBJ1-5	TGCGCCAGCAGCCAAGTGGGGCTCTCGGGGCAGCCCCAGCATTTT	CASSQVGLSGQPQHF
TRBV5-4	-	-	TRBJ1-2	TGTGCCAGCAGCCTACAGGGTGGCTACACCTTC	CASSLQGGYTF
TRBV6-1	-	-	TRBJ1-6	TGTGCCAGCAGTGAACCCAGCAACTCCTATAATTCACCCCTCCACTTT	CASSEPSNSYNSPLHF
TRBV25-1	-	-	TRBJ2-7	TGTGCCAGCAGTACAGGTAGCTACGAGCAGTACTTC	CASSTGSYEQYF
TRBV27	TRBD1	once	TRBJ2-1	TGTGCCAGCAAAAGGACAGGGCAGGATGAGCAGTTCTTC	CASKRTGQDEQFF
TRBV4-1	TRBD2	-	TRBJ2-7	TGCGCCAGCAGCCAAGAGGGACTAGTTCCGTACGAGCAGTACTTC	CASSQEGLVPYEQYF
TRBV6-1	-	-	TRBJ1-5	TGTGCCAGCAGTGAAGGGCCAGGGGGCAATCAGCCCCAGCATTTT	CASSEGPGGNQPQHF
TRBV7-9	-	-	TRBJ1-1	TGTGCCAGCAGCTTAGCGACCTCTGCGGGCCCTCCGGGGGCTTTCTTT	CASSLATSAGPPGAFF
TRBV2	-	-	TRBJ2-1	TGTGCCAGCAGCCGAGCCCGGAATGAGCAGTTCTTC	CASSRARNEQFF
TRBV7-9	-	-	TRBJ1-6	TGTGCCAGCAGCCCACCAGGGTCGGGTTCACCCCTCCACTTT	CASSPPGSGSPLHF
TRBV27	-	-	TRBJ2-5	TGTGCCAGCAGTTCACTCTTAGTACGAGAGACCCAGTACTTC	CASSSLLVRETQYF
TRBV12-2	-	few	TRBJ1-6	-	CASRFGEGSPLHF
TRBV19	TRBD2	-	TRBJ2-7	TGTGCCCGTAGTTTACTAGCGGGGGTTCGTAAACCCTACGAGCAGTACTTC	CARSLLAGVRKPYEQYF
TRBV2	-	few	TRBJ1-5	TGTGCCAGCAGCGCAGGTTGGGGGTCCAGTCAGCCCCAGCATTTT	CASSAGWGSSQPQHF